The 18 T cell receptor beta chains in this list originate from one sample, sequenced in a study of tumor-infiltrating lymphocytes in primary liver carcinoma. From roughly 0.45 ug total RNA, TCR beta cDNA was generated with a primer in the constant region. TCR beta libraries came from three nested multiplex PCR rounds using slightly modified ARM-PCR. Use of TRBV1-TRBV30 forward primers with a C-beta reverse primer characterized the first two PCR rounds, which lasted ten to eleven cycles each. TCRdb reanalysed the multiplex PCR reads using MiXCR and keeps one entry per CDR3 protein. The table shows some 110,000 distinct CDR3 sequences, with 64% occurring only once. Investigators took RNA and DNA out together from approximately 22-30 mg of unsorted bulk tissue. Sequencing was performed on liver tumor tissue from sampling region 3. Described subset: tumor region T3, left-lateral pole. The origin of the receptors is a woman in her sixties or seventies with primary liver carcinoma and hepatitis B virus infection.

This clonotype was seen only a few times. This sequence joins TRBV16 and TRBJ1-5; D unresolved. CDR1 KGHSY and CDR2 FQNENV come from the germline V gene. Trimming pared 3 bases from V and 7 bases from J, leaving 16 bases between. This CDR3 comprises 15 residues. CDR3 sequence (DNA): TGTGCCAGCAGCCAGGAATCATACCCCGGGCAGCCCCAGCATTTT. Translation: CASSQESYPGQPQHF.

The table lists this clonotype with many counts. The CDR3 region is CASSRSRTDTQYF. Here the CDR3 DNA reads TGTGCCAGCAGTCGGTCCCGCACAGATACGCAGTATTTT. The chain recombines TRBV6-1 with TRBJ2-3; D unclear. This CDR3 is built from 13 residues. Germline CDR1 reads MNHNS; CDR2 reads SASEGT. The germline V and J ends were trimmed by 5 bases and 1 base, with 7 bases remaining between them.

In the case of this clonotype: Since a much larger clone is just one base distant, this may be a read error. The chain couples TRBV6-1 to TRBJ1-2; D unresolved. CDR3 size: 14 residues. The V gene lost 1 base and the J gene lost 3 bases, with 9 bases spanning the gap. The germline V gene encodes CDR1 MNHNS and CDR2 SASEGT. The CDR3 DNA is TGTGCCAGCAGTGAAGTAAACATAGACTATGGCTACACCTTC. This gives the protein CASSEVNIDYGYTF.

This clonotype came up a few times. The V and J genes are TRBV7-9 and TRBJ2-5, with D possibly being TRBD1 or TRBD2 (5 bases each). Germline assignment: CDR1 SEHNR and CDR2 FQNEAQ (reference sequence). The ends were cut back, 5 bases at V and 5 bases at J, with 15 bases in the middle. The CDR3 runs 14 residues. CDR3 DNA: TGTGCCAGCAGCCCAGGGATCCGGAGGGAGACCCAGTACTTC. It yields the protein CASSPGIRRETQYF. Together with reference TRBV7-9 and TRBJ2-5, the CDR3 gives the full variable domain: DTGVSQNPRHKITKRGQNVTFRCDPISEHNRLYWYRQTLGQGPEFLTYFQNEAQLEKSRLLSDRFSAERPKGSFSTLEIQRTEQGDSAMYLCASSPGIRRETQYFGPGTRLLVL.

Remarks on this clonotype: Given a much more abundant clone one base away, this may be a read error. CDR3 nucleotide sequence: TGCAGTGCTAGTTCCCGACAGAGTCCGGGGGACTATGGCTACACCTTC. Residues: CSASSRQSPGDYGYTF. The chain uses TRBV20-1 and TRBJ1-2; tentative D call: TRBD1 (5 bases). The CDR3 is 16 residues long. The V end was cut by 3 bases, the J end by 3 bases, with 20 bases between. CDR1 is DFQATT and CDR2 is SNEGSKA in the germline V gene (reference sequence).

A note on this clonotype: A much larger clone sits a single nucleotide away, making a read error possible. The rearrangement uses TRBV12-3 or TRBV12-4 and TRBJ2-3; no firm D call. CDR3 length equals 14 residues. The CDR3 coding sequence is TGTGCCAGCAGTTTACGGCAGCCGGCGGATACGGAGTATTTT. This gives the protein CASSLRQPADTEYF.

This clonotype was counted a few times. It may be a read error: a sequence one base away is much more abundant. This rearrangement joins TRBV6-6 to TRBJ2-2; D remains unclear. Germline V gives CDR1 MNHNY, CDR2 SVGAGI (reference sequence). This CDR3 region has 13 residues. The CDR3 bases are TGTGCCAACAGTTATGGGAACACCGGGGAGCTGTTTTTT. It translates to CANSYGNTGELFF.

For this clonotype: This may be a read error: a much more frequent sequence differs by one nucleotide. The chain links TRBV28 to TRBJ1-3; D is perhaps TRBD1 (6 bases). CDR3 length equals 15 residues. CDR1 is MDHEN and CDR2 is SYDVKM in the germline V gene. In DNA, the CDR3 is TGTGCCTGCAGGGAGGCAGGGGTCTCTGGAAACACCATATATTTT. This encodes CACREAGVSGNTIYF.

The V gene is TRBV20-1, the J gene TRBJ2-5; TRBD2 might be the D (6 bases). CDR3 size: 16 residues. Trimming cost V 3 bases and J 4 bases, with 21 bases left between them. Per the germline V gene, CDR1 is DFQATT and CDR2 is SNEGSKA (reference sequence). CDR3 region: CSASSVSDVEGETQYF. The CDR3 coding sequence is TGCAGTGCTAGTTCCGTATCCGACGTGGAGGGAGAGACCCAGTACTTC.

Turning to this clonotype: Given a much more abundant clone one base away, this may be a read error. The chain couples TRBV12-3 or TRBV12-4 to TRBJ2-3; D uncertain. The CDR3 length is 13 residues. CDR3 in DNA: TGTGCCAGCAGTCAACCTCCGTTAGATGCGCAGTATTTT. The encoded protein is CASSQPPLDAQYF.

A word on this clonotype: The missing conserved phenylalanine or tryptophan at the end of this CDR3 makes a read error likely. This rearrangement joins TRBV5-6 to TRBJ2-4, with TRBD1 matching over 9 bases. V dropped 4 bases and J dropped 1; count of bases not matched to a gene: 12. The CDR3 has 18 amino acids. Germline-derived CDR1 and CDR2 are SGHDT and YYEEEE. The CDR3 sequence: CASSPPTRQGGAKNIQYS. The CDR3 DNA reads TGTGCCAGCAGCCCCCCCACTCGACAGGGGGGGGCCAAAAACATTCAGTACTCC.

This clonotype was counted only a few times. A much bigger clone sits one base away, suggesting this may be a read error. The chain combines TRBV29-1 with TRBJ1-6; no clear D gene. Trimming took off 8 bases at V and 4 bases at J, with 12 bases between the two ends. There are 13 residues in the CDR3. Germline-derived CDR1 and CDR2 are SQVTM and ANQGSEA. The CDR3 DNA reads TGCAGCATCCGGACGCATTATAATTCACCCCTCCACTTT. Translation: CSIRTHYNSPLHF.

In regard to this clonotype: This likely comes from a read error, as the CDR3 has no conserved phenylalanine or tryptophan at its end. The rearrangement uses TRBV7-8 and TRBJ1-5; weak D call: TRBD1 (5 bases). Germline lookup yields CDR1 SGHVS and CDR2 FQNEAQ. The CDR3 has 16 amino acids. Trimming removed 5 bases at V and 1 base at J, with 15 bases between. This CDR3 reads CASSPLAGTSNQPQHL. The CDR3 nucleotides are TGTGCCAGCAGCCCGTTGGCGGGGACGAGCAATCAGCCCCAGCATCTT.

As to this clonotype: A single base separates this from a much larger clone, so it may be a read error. The chain links TRBV5-1 to TRBJ2-1; D is unresolved. The CDR3 spans 15 residues. CDR1 and CDR2 from the germline V gene are SGHRS and YFSETQ. The DNA for the CDR3 is TGCGCCAGCAGCTTGTTCAGAGACTCCTACAATGAGCAGTCCTTC. Translation gives CASSLFRDSYNEQSF.

Points on this clonotype: At one boundary the junction diverges from the germline segment, which might be a read error. The CDR3 region is CSVESGTSVSYNEQFF. Written as DNA, the CDR3 is TGCAGCGTTGAAAGCGGGACTAGCGTTTCCTATAATGAGCAGTTCTTC. The V gene is TRBV29-1, the J gene TRBJ2-1, with 10 bases that match TRBD2. This CDR3 is 16 amino acids long. Germline loops: CDR1 SQVTM, CDR2 ANQGSEA.

A remark on this clonotype: Since a much larger clone is just one base distant, this may be a read error. V gene TRBV11-3 combines with J gene TRBJ2-4; D uncertain. This CDR3 spans 15 amino acids. Germline CDR1 and CDR2: SGHNT and YENEEA. CDR3 region: CTSSFGNLAKNIQYF. The CDR3 DNA reads TGTACCAGCAGCTTTGGGAACTTAGCCAAAAACATTCAGTACTTC.

This clonotype was picked up many times. The V and J genes are TRBV7-8 and TRBJ2-2; D unresolved. CDR1 is SGHVS, CDR2 FQNEAQ, per germline. V was trimmed by 3 bases and J by 5 bases, leaving 10 bases between them. CDR3 length equals 14 residues. The CDR3 region has the DNA TGTGCCAGCAGCTTGACTGTTAGGACCGGGGAGCTGTTTTTT. Its protein is CASSLTVRTGELFF.

The chain recombines TRBV7-2 with TRBJ2-3; tentatively, D is TRBD1 (6 bases). CDR3 length: 15 residues. Germline V gives CDR1 SGHTA, CDR2 FQGNSA. V lost 5 bases and J lost 0, with 12 bases in between. CDR3 bases: TGTGCCAGCAGCGGCAGGGGCCCCAGCACAGATACGCAGTATTTT. Translation: CASSGRGPSTDTQYF.